This entry lists 6 T cell receptor beta chains sequenced from one sample in a study of cytomegalovirus exposure and HLA in healthy donors. PCR was performed using 60 Vbeta and 13 Jbeta primers. Clones were read by immunoSEQ multiplex PCR, and TCRdb kept only the in-frame ones, dropping some. This table holds 100,000 to 130,000 clones, 55% to 85% found once. The sample consisted of PBMCs. The receptors originated from a man aged 25 to 40 in good health and CMV-seronegative.

This clone was found once. The genes are TRBV9 and TRBJ2-1; 11 positions match TRBD2. Germline V gene lookup returns CDR1 SGDLS and CDR2 YYNGEE. The CDR3 is 16 residues long. With V trimmed by 2 bases and J by 1 base, 2 bases remained unmatched. This CDR3 reads CASSVLAGGSYNEQFF. The CDR3 bases are TGTGCCAGCAGCGTTCTAGCGGGAGGATCCTACAATGAGCAGTTCTTC.

The rearrangement uses TRBV29-1 and TRBJ1-4; 7 nucleotides agree with TRBD1. CDR3 size: 15 residues. Germline V CDR1 and CDR2: SQVTM, ANQGSEA. V shed 5 bases and J 7 bases; nucleotides not matched to a gene: 13. The CDR3 loop is CSVTTMTGPGEKLFF. The CDR3 coding sequence is TGCAGCGTTACCACAATGACAGGGCCGGGTGAAAAACTGTTTTTT.

This clone was detected only a few times. This chain uses TRBV5-1 with TRBJ2-7, with 12 bases matching TRBD2. There are 15 residues in the CDR3. Trimming removed 4 bases from V and 3 bases from J; junction bases left unmatched: 5. CDR1 and CDR2 from the germline V gene are SGHRS and YFSETQ. This CDR3 reads CASSRGTSGLYEQYF. CDR3 in DNA: TGCGCCAGCAGCCGGGGGACTAGCGGGCTCTACGAGCAGTACTTC.

The chain uses TRBV14 and TRBJ2-5; tentative D call: TRBD2 (5 bases). V lost 2 bases and J 2 bases, leaving 15 bases between the germline ends. The CDR3 totals 16 residues. Germline V gene lookup returns CDR1 SGHDN and CDR2 FVKESK. As DNA, the CDR3 is TGTGCCAGCAGCCAACTCCTTTCGGGGTTACAAGAGACCCAGTACTTC. Its translation is CASSQLLSGLQETQYF.

The chain recombines TRBV28 with TRBJ1-5; D perhaps matches TRBD1 (6 bases). Trimming removed 5 bases at V and 5 bases at J, with 19 bases between. The CDR3 is 16 amino acids. Germline V gene data show CDR1 as MDHEN and CDR2 as SYDVKM. This CDR3 reads CASSTFTGSGDQPQHF. In DNA form, the CDR3 reads TGTGCCAGCAGTACCTTTACAGGGAGCGGGGATCAGCCCCAGCATTTT.

V usage is TRBV7-2 and J usage is TRBJ2-7; TRBD2 agrees at 10 bases. V lost 6 bases to trimming and J lost 5 bases; unmatched junction nucleotides: 7. The length of the CDR3 is 14 residues. From germline, CDR1 is SGHTA and CDR2 FQGNSA. CDR3 sequence: CASRLTSGKNEQYF. The CDR3 region has the DNA TGTGCCAGCAGACTTACTAGCGGGAAGAACGAGCAGTACTTC.